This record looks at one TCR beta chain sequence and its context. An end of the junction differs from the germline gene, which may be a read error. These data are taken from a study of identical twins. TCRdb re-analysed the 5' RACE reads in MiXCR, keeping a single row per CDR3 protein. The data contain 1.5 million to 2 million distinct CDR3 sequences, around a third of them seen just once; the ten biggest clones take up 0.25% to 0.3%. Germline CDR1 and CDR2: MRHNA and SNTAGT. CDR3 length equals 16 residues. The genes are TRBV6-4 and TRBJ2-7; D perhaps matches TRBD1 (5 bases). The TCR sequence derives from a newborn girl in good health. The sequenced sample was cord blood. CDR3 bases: TGTGTCAGCAGTGACTCGACGATCAGGGAACCTTACGAGCAGTACTTC. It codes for CVSSDSTIREPYEQYF.